The 27 T cell receptor beta chains reported below all come from one sample, sequenced in a study of cytomegalovirus exposure and HLA in healthy donors. The PCR had 60 Vbeta and 13 Jbeta primers. TCRdb's table, derived via immunoSEQ multiplex PCR, lists solely in-frame clones and lacks some. This repertoire shows some 170,000 clones, 80% found once; its top ten account for around 1.3%. The sequenced material came from PBMCs. These receptor sequences come from a woman aged 50 to 60 in good health and CMV-seronegative.

The chain recombines TRBV7-9 with TRBJ2-1; 9 bases agree with TRBD2. The V gene end was trimmed by 2 bases and the J gene end by 3 bases; junction bases not matched to a gene: 2. This CDR3 comprises 15 residues. Germline V CDR1 and CDR2: SEHNR, FQNEAQ (reference sequence). The DNA for the CDR3 is TGTGCCAGCAGCTTAATAGCGGGGGACTACAATGAGCAGTTCTTC. This translates into CASSLIAGDYNEQFF.

This clone has just one count. This chain's CDR3 is CASSPDRDQPQHF. The CDR3 DNA sequence: TGTGCCAGCTCACCTGACAGGGACCAGCCCCAGCATTTT. This sequence joins TRBV18 and TRBJ1-5, with 7 bases identical to TRBD1. J was trimmed by 7 bases and V by 3 bases; bases with no gene match: 3. This CDR3 contains 13 residues. The germline gives CDR1 KGHSH, CDR2 LQKENI.

This rearrangement joins TRBV6-1 to TRBJ2-7; 7 bases map to TRBD2. The CDR3 loop spans 15 amino acids. V was clipped by 1 base and J by 0 bases; unmatched bases: 3. Germline-derived CDR1 and CDR2 are MNHNS and SASEGT. The CDR3 reads CASSEGGTTSYEQYF. CDR3 nucleotides: TGTGCCAGCAGTGAAGGCGGGACTACCTCCTACGAGCAGTACTTC.

The chain's CDR3 is CASSLRGGADTQYF. Written as DNA, the CDR3 is TGTGCCAGCAGCTTAAGAGGGGGCGCAGATACGCAGTATTTT. The rearrangement links TRBV13 to TRBJ2-3; 7 bases are shared with TRBD1. CDR1 PRHDT and CDR2 FYEKMQ come from the germline V gene (reference sequence). V dropped 2 bases and J dropped 4; count of bases not matched to a gene: 3. The CDR3 spans 14 residues.

This clone turned up a few times. The chain combines TRBV28 with TRBJ1-4; possible D gene TRBD1, 6 bases. The V and J ends lost 5 bases and 5 bases respectively, with 21 bases between them. The CDR3 is 17 residues long. The germline CDR1 and CDR2 sequences are MDHEN and SYDVKM. The CDR3 reads CASSPLWSGTQNEKLFF. CDR3 DNA: TGTGCCAGCAGTCCGCTGTGGTCCGGGACACAGAATGAAAAACTGTTTTTT.

The rearrangement joins TRBV5-1 to TRBJ2-4; TRBD1 matches 7 bases. V dropped 0 bases and J dropped 5; count of bases not matched to a gene: 5. The CDR3 totals 15 residues. Germline assignment: CDR1 SGHRS and CDR2 YFSETQ. DNA of the CDR3: TGCGCCAGCAGCTTGGTAGGGGGCCGAGAAAACATTCAGTACTTC. Its protein is CASSLVGGRENIQYF.

V gene TRBV28 combines with J gene TRBJ2-7; D is ambiguous. The germline V and J ends were trimmed by 1 base and 7 bases, with 5 bases remaining between them. The CDR3 is 11 amino acids. Per germline, CDR1 MDHEN and CDR2 SYDVKM. CDR3 amino acids: CASSLSGEQYF. The CDR3 DNA reads as TGTGCCAGCAGTTTATCAGGAGAGCAGTACTTC.

V and J are TRBV7-8 and TRBJ2-7; D may be TRBD2 (5 bases). V was cut by 5 bases and J by 1 base, with 12 bases left in between. From germline, CDR1 is SGHVS and CDR2 FQNEAQ. CDR3 length: 14 amino acids. CDR3 bases: TGTGCCAGCAGCCCAAGGCCGGGATCCTACGAGCAGTACTTC. This gives the protein CASSPRPGSYEQYF.

This clone was seen a single time. This chain connects TRBV20-1 to TRBJ1-2; no reliable D call. The V gene's germline CDR1 is DFQATT and CDR2 SNEGSKA (reference sequence). This CDR3 comprises 11 residues. V was trimmed by 6 bases and J by 6 bases, leaving 11 bases between them. The CDR3 protein is CSAESGNGYTF. DNA of the CDR3: TGCAGTGCCGAGTCGGGAAATGGCTACACCTTC.

This clone appeared a few times. The CDR3 protein is CASTLGSGRGYEQYF. The CDR3 region has the DNA TGTGCCAGCACCCTAGGTTCGGGCAGGGGCTACGAGCAGTACTTC. The chain couples TRBV9 to TRBJ2-7; the D gene is possibly TRBD1 (6 bases). The V gene lost 6 bases and the J gene lost 3 bases, with 19 bases spanning the gap. CDR3 length: 15 residues. CDR1 and CDR2 (germline): SGDLS, YYNGEE.

This clone was counted a single time. The chain employs TRBV2 and TRBJ1-5; TRBD1 might be the D (6 bases). In germline, CDR1 is SNHLY, CDR2 FYNNEI. The CDR3 loop spans 15 amino acids. Trimming removed 0 bases at V and 11 bases at J, with 17 bases between. CDR3 sequence (DNA): TGTGCCAGCAGTGAAGCACGGGGGGGGCGGGAAGCCCAGCATTTT. This encodes CASSEARGGREAQHF. Variable domain in full (rest from reference TRBV2 and TRBJ1-5): EPEVTQTPSHQVTQMGQEVILRCVPISNHLYFYWYRQILGQKVEFLVSFYNNEISEKSEIFDDQFSVERPDGSNFTLKIRSTKLEDSAMYFCASSEARGGREAQHFGDGTRLSIL.

The rearrangement links TRBV6-5 to TRBJ2-5; 7 positions match TRBD2. After removal of 8 bases from V and 11 bases from J, the junction contained 14 bases not matched to a gene. There are 13 residues in the CDR3. CDR1 and CDR2 (germline): MNHEY, SVGAGI. CDR3 protein: CASGPLREMGQYF. CDR3 coding DNA: TGTGCCAGCGGACCCCTGCGGGAGATGGGGCAGTACTTC.

The chain couples TRBV4-3 to TRBJ2-5, with TRBD1 matching over 8 bases. The J call may be wrong; the DNA end is better matched by TRBJ2-7. Germline V gene data show CDR1 as LGHNA and CDR2 as YSLEER. The CDR3 totals 13 residues. The CDR3 sequence is CASSQGQGTEQYF. DNA for the CDR3: TGCGCCAGCAGCCAAGGACAGGGGACCGAGCAGTACTTC.

The chain has TRBV7-2 and TRBJ1-5; no clear D gene. Germline V gene sequence: CDR1 SGHTA, CDR2 FQGNSA. This CDR3 comprises 15 residues. V shed 4 bases and J shed 4 bases, with 14 bases lying between them. The CDR3 is CASSSGGAANQPQHF. CDR3 DNA sequence: TGTGCCAGCAGCTCCGGTGGAGCGGCTAATCAGCCCCAGCATTTT.

The V and J genes are TRBV7-9 and TRBJ1-5; 9 bases agree with TRBD1. This CDR3 is built from 17 residues. Germline CDR1 and CDR2: SEHNR and FQNEAQ (reference sequence). V shed 5 bases and J 8 bases; nucleotides not matched to a gene: 16. CDR3: CASSRAPGTGYVEPQHF. CDR3 DNA: TGTGCCAGCAGCCGAGCCCCCGGGACAGGGTACGTTGAGCCCCAGCATTTT.

In this sample, this clone turned up once. This rearrangement joins TRBV2 to TRBJ2-5, with 8 bases lining up with TRBD2. This CDR3 comprises 15 residues. Germline values: CDR1 SNHLY, CDR2 FYNNEI. V dropped 5 bases and J dropped 1; count of bases not matched to a gene: 6. The CDR3 nucleotides are TGTGCCAGCAGTCCACTGACTAGCGTCCAAGAGACCCAGTACTTC. The encoded protein is CASSPLTSVQETQYF.

The gene calls are TRBV7-2 and TRBJ1-1; 8 positions agree with TRBD1. V dropped 7 bases and J dropped 5; count of bases not matched to a gene: 18. The CDR3 loop spans 17 amino acids. The germline CDR1 and CDR2 sequences are SGHTA and FQGNSA. This CDR3 reads CASTSYLTGGRTTEAFF. CDR3 DNA: TGTGCCAGCACTTCTTATCTTACAGGGGGGCGGACGACTGAAGCTTTCTTT.

This chain uses TRBV5-6 with TRBJ1-2, with 9 bases fitting TRBD1. Looked up from germline, CDR1 is SGHDT and CDR2 is YYEEEE. CDR3 length equals 13 residues. Trimming took 4 bases from V and 8 from J; bases not matched to a gene: 6. The CDR3 sequence: CASSRTGGWGYTF. The CDR3 DNA sequence: TGTGCCAGCAGCCGAACAGGGGGCTGGGGCTACACCTTC.

The rearrangement uses TRBV11-3 and TRBJ1-2; weak D call: TRBD1 (5 bases). Trimming took 2 bases from V and 8 from J, leaving 15 bases between them. The CDR3 has 14 amino acids. Per the germline V gene, CDR1 is SGHNT and CDR2 is YENEEA. The CDR3 DNA is TGTGCCAGCAGCTTAATGGAGGGGAGAGGGGGCTACACCTTC. It translates to CASSLMEGRGGYTF. Supplemented by reference TRBV11-3 and TRBJ1-2, the full variable domain reads EAGVVQSPRYKIIEKKQPVAFWCNPISGHNTLYWYLQNLGQGPELLIRYENEEAVDDSQLPKDRFSAERLKGVDSTLKIQPAELGDSAVYLCASSLMEGRGGYTFGSGTRLTVV.

This clone was detected a few times. The chain has TRBV11-2 and TRBJ2-1, with D possibly being TRBD1 (6 bases). With 5 bases removed from V and 5 bases from J, the gap between germline ends came to 19 bases. Germline V lookup: CDR1 SGHAT, CDR2 FQNNGV. The CDR3 runs 16 residues. The CDR3 DNA is TGTGCCAGCAGCCCAAGGGGGAGCCTGTTGAACAATGAGCAGTTCTTC. Its translation is CASSPRGSLLNNEQFF.

The J gene is TRBJ1-2, the V gene TRBV11-2, with 7 bases lining up with TRBD1. Per the germline V gene, CDR1 is SGHAT and CDR2 is FQNNGV. The junction had 4 bases not matched to a gene; V was cut back by 4 bases and J by 5 bases. The CDR3 sequence is 13 residues long. In nucleotides, the CDR3 is TGTGCCAGCAGCTCGGGACAGATGTATGGCTACACCTTC. This codes for CASSSGQMYGYTF.

This clone was observed once. The chain recombines TRBV5-4 with TRBJ2-3; TRBD2 might be the D (6 bases). The V end was cut by 0 bases, the J end by 0 bases, with 11 bases between. This CDR3 spans 16 amino acids. Germline V gives CDR1 SGHNT, CDR2 YYREEE (reference sequence). As DNA, the CDR3 is TGTGCCAGCAGCTTGGGGAGGGCCGGGAGCACAGATACGCAGTATTTT. Translation: CASSLGRAGSTDTQYF.

This chain links TRBV5-4 with TRBJ1-2, with D tentatively TRBD1 (5 bases). V was trimmed by 2 bases and J by 4 bases, leaving 15 bases between them. The CDR3 is made up of 15 amino acids. CDR1 and CDR2 from the germline V gene are SGHNT and YYREEE (reference sequence). CDR3 sequence reads: CASSFFTGGGYGYTF. CDR3 DNA: TGTGCCAGCAGCTTTTTCACCGGGGGTGGCTATGGCTACACCTTC.

This clone has more than one count but fewer than ten. CDR3 amino acids: CASTDSSSYEQYF. Here the CDR3 DNA reads TGTGCCAGCACGGACAGCTCCTCCTACGAGCAGTACTTC. This chain joins TRBV6-5 and TRBJ2-7; D possibly corresponds to TRBD1 (6 bases). CDR3 length equals 13 residues. Germline V gene sequence: CDR1 MNHEY, CDR2 SVGAGI. V was trimmed by 7 bases and J by 0 bases, leaving 10 bases between them.

The gene calls are TRBV7-8 and TRBJ2-6, with 8 positions matching TRBD1. J gave up 4 bases and V 5 bases, and 7 bases lay outside the gene matches. Germline V CDR1 and CDR2: SGHVS, FQNEAQ. There are 16 residues in the CDR3. CDR3 residues: CASSGTGGSGANVLTF. In DNA form, the CDR3 reads TGTGCCAGCAGCGGAACAGGGGGTTCAGGGGCCAACGTCCTGACTTTC.

The J gene is TRBJ1-4, the V gene TRBV25-1; D is possibly TRBD1 (5 bases). Per the germline V gene, CDR1 is MGHDK and CDR2 is SYGVNS. Trimming removed 7 bases from V and 5 bases from J, with 14 bases in between. The CDR3 length is 14 residues. The CDR3 is CASTMGGRNEKLFF. CDR3 coding DNA: TGTGCCAGCACCATGGGGGGAAGGAATGAAAAACTGTTTTTT. Filled out from reference TRBV25-1 and TRBJ1-4, the complete variable domain reads EADIYQTPRYLVIGTGKKITLECSQTMGHDKMYWYQQDPGMELHLIHYSYGVNSTEKGDLSSESTVSRIRTEHFPLTLESARPSHTSQYLCASTMGGRNEKLFFGSGTQLSVL.

The table lists this clone with a few counts. CDR3 residues: CASSRGTGEGNEQFF. CDR3 nucleotides: TGTGCCAGCAGCCGCGGGACAGGGGAGGGCAATGAGCAGTTCTTC. The genes are TRBV6-5 and TRBJ2-1; 10 nucleotides align to TRBD1. Germline assignment: CDR1 MNHEY and CDR2 SVGAGI. V gave up 6 bases and J gave up 6 bases; unmatched junction bases: 8. The CDR3 runs 15 residues.